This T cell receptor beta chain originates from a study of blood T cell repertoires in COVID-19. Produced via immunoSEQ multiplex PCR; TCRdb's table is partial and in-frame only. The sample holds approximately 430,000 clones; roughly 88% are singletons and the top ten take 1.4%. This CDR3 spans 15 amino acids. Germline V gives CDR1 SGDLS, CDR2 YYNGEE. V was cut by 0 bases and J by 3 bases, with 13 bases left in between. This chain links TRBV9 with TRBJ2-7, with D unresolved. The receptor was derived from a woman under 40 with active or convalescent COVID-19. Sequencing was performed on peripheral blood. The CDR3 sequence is CASSVDGVSLYEQYF. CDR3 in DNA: TGTGCCAGCAGCGTAGACGGAGTTTCCCTCTACGAGCAGTACTTC.